This T cell receptor beta chain is from a study of blood T cell repertoires in COVID-19. Study summary: Samples of COVID-19 (acute and convalescent) were obtained from the United States, Italy and Spain. Sources were T cells, B-cell-depleted T cells, or PBMCs; the material itself was cDNA or gDNA.

A single count supports this clone. The CDR3 consists of 14 residues. The V and J ends lost 1 base and 2 bases respectively, with 9 bases between them. CDR1 and CDR2 (germline): SGHVS, FQNEAQ. Methods used by the authors: Nucleated cell counts were estimated from reference gene primer amplification. This table comes from immunoSEQ multiplex PCR, and its TCRdb copy is limited to in-frame clones, with some not included. That table is the source of V, J and clone size, and D and trimming were worked out from the DNA. The data show around 69,000 clones, roughly 84% seen once. The J gene is TRBJ2-7, the V gene TRBV7-8, with D unclear. The specimen was peripheral blood. The sequence was collected from a man aged 45 to 65 with active COVID-19. CDR3 sequence (DNA): TGTGCCAGCAGCTTAGGAGGTGGCGCCTACGAGCAGTACTTC. It codes for CASSLGGGAYEQYF. Drawing the rest from reference TRBV7-8 and TRBJ2-7, the complete variable domain is GAGVSQSPRYKVAKRGQDVALRCDPISGHVSLFWYQQALGQGPEFLTYFQNEAQLDKSGLPSDRFFAERPEGSVSTLKIQRTQQEDSAVYLCASSLGGGAYEQYFGPGTRLTVT.